There are a few counts of the clone carrying this T cell receptor beta chain. The antigen is not known. Per germline, CDR1 SGHRS and CDR2 YFSETQ. Trimming took 0 bases from V and 2 from J; bases not matched to a gene: 6. The CDR3 contains 18 residues. From the 5' RACE reads, TCRdb called clonotypes with MiXCR, one entry per CDR3 protein. The sample yields around 280,000 distinct CDR3 sequences, 20% seen once. The sample is drawn from a study of CD8 T cells in ankylosing spondylitis. General study results and limits: Characteristic of ankylosing spondylitis blood, it appeared, was a TCR beta motif comprising about eight highly homologous variants. Prior literature has documented some motif variants in synovial fluid and blood from reactive arthritis.

Specimen: blood, either unsorted or a sorted T cell fraction (not recorded which). The chain recombines TRBV5-1 with TRBJ2-5, with TRBD2 matching 14 bases. The sequence came from a male donor with ankylosing spondylitis or in good health (not recorded which). This CDR3 is CASSLAGLAGVRQETQYF. CDR3 nucleotides: TGCGCCAGCAGCTTGGCGGGACTAGCGGGAGTTAGACAAGAGACCCAGTACTTC.